In its sample, the clone carrying this T cell receptor beta chain was seen once. Antigen: not known. The sample belongs to a study of Ad26.COV2.S vaccination and SARS-CoV-2 variants. Assay: immunoSEQ multiplex PCR; the TCRdb copy retains only in-frame clones and omits some. In the table there are some 640,000 clones, roughly 90% of which are singletons. The treatment is: roughly 20 received Ad26.COV2.S at low or high dose, single or two shots; roughly five received placebo; per-sample allocation not given. After the first vaccine or placebo injection, samples were drawn on day 63. Adults aged 18-55 years in Boston included the donor. Trimming took off 2 bases at V and 1 base at J, with 11 bases between the two ends. The CDR3 has 15 residues. Germline assignment: CDR1 SGHTA and CDR2 FQGNSA. Broader study findings: There was a possibility that the TCR breadth and depth analyses underestimated total T cell responses.

The sequenced sample was peripheral blood, obtained in a trial of Ad26.COV2.S vaccine versus placebo. This rearrangement joins TRBV7-2 to TRBJ1-1, with no clear D. The receptor was derived from a person between 18 and 60 years old who received the Ad26.COV2.S COVID-19 vaccine or a placebo. The CDR3 region is CASSLNPGSNTEAFF. The DNA of the CDR3 is TGTGCCAGCAGCTTAAATCCGGGATCGAACACTGAAGCTTTCTTT.